The present entry profiles one TCR beta chain with its context. Its antigen is not identified. A single base separates this from a much larger clone, so it may be a read error. Healthy Russian Caucasian donors spanned ages about 6 to 100 years. This CDR3 spans 14 amino acids. CDR1 is SGHTA, CDR2 FQGNSA, per germline. V shed 5 bases and J shed 8 bases, with 17 bases lying between them. Primers used in a second PCR of about 6 to 11 cycles were a sample-barcoded 5' primer and a J-beta primer mix. Via MiXCR, TCRdb re-called the 5' RACE reads, giving one row per CDR3 protein. The sample records approximately 810,000 distinct CDR3 sequences, around 28% being singletons. The data stem from a study of blood T cells in healthy people across ages. Whole-study findings and limits: Not knowing donor CMV status may have confounded expanded clonotype changes.

The rearrangement links TRBV7-2 to TRBJ2-3; D is ambiguous. The sequencing input was blood. The clonotype was recovered from a woman of 80 years or more in good health. The CDR3 DNA follows: TGTGCCAGCAGCCCTAGAGTTGGAGCAGGTACGCAGTATTTT. Translating it yields CASSPRVGAGTQYF.